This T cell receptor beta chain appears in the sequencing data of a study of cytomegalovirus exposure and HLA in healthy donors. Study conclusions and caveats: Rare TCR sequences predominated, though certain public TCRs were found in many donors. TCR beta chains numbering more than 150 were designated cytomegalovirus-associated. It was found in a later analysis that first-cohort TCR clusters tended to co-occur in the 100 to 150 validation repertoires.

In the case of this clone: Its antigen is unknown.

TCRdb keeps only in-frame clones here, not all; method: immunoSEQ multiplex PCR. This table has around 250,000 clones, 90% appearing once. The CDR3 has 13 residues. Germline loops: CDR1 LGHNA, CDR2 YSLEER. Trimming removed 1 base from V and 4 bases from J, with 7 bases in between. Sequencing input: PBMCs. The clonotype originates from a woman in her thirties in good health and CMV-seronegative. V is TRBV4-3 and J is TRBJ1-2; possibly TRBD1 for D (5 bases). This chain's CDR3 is CASSQGTSYGYTF. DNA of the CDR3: TGCGCCAGCAGCCAAGGGACAAGCTATGGCTACACCTTC.